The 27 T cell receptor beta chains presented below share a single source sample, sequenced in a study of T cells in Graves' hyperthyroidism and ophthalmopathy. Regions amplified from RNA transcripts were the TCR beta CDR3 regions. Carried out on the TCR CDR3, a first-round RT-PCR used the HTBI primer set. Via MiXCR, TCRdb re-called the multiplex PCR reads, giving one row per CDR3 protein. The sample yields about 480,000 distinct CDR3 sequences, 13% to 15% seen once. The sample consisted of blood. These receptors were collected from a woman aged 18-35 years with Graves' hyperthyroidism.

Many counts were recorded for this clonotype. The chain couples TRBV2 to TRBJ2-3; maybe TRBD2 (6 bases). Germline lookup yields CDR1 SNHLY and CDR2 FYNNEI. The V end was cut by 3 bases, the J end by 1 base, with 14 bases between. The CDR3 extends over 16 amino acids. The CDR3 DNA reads TGTGCCAGCAGTGACCGCCAGCGGGCCGGCACAGATACGCAGTATTTT. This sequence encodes CASSDRQRAGTDTQYF.

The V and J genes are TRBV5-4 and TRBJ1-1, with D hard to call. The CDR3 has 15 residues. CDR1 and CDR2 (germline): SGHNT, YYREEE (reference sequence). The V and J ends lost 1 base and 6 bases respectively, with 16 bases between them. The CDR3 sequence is CASSLKLGKSAEAFF. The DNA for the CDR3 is TGTGCCAGCAGCTTGAAGTTGGGGAAAAGTGCTGAAGCTTTCTTT.

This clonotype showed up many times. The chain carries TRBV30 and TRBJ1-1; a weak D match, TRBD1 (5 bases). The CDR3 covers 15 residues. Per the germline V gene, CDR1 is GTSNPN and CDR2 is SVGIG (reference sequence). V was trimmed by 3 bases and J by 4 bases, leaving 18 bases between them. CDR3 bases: TGTGCCTGGAGGCCAAGATCTACCGGGGGCACTGAAGCTTTCTTT. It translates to CAWRPRSTGGTEAFF.

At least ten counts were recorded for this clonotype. The CDR3 loop reads CAWSHYRDTSTDTQYF. The CDR3 DNA is TGTGCCTGGAGCCACTACAGGGATACTAGCACAGATACGCAGTATTTT. V and J are TRBV30 and TRBJ2-3, with D maybe TRBD1 (6 bases). The germline V and J ends were trimmed by 3 bases and 0 bases, with 16 bases remaining between them. Germline V gene data show CDR1 as GTSNPN and CDR2 as SVGIG (reference sequence). This CDR3 has 16 residues.

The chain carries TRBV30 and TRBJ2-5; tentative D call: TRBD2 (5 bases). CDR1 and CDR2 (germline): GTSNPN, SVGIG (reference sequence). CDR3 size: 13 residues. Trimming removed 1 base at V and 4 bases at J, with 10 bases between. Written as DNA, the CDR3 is TGTGCCTGGAGTGAGTCGGCGGGAGAGACCCAGTACTTC. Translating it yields CAWSESAGETQYF.

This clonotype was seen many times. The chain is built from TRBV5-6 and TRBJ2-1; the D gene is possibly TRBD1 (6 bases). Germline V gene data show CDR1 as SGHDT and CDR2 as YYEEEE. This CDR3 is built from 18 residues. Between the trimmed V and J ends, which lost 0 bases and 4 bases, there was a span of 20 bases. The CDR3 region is CASSLAGPRGSVYNEQFF. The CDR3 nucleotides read TGTGCCAGCAGCTTGGCGGGCCCGAGGGGGTCAGTATACAATGAGCAGTTCTTC.

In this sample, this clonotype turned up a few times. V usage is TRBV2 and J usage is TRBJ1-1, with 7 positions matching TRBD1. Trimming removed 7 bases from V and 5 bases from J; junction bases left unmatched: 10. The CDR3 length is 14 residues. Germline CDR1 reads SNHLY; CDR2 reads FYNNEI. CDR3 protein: CASIPQGVETEAFF. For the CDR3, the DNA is TGTGCCAGCATACCGCAGGGGGTAGAAACTGAAGCTTTCTTT.

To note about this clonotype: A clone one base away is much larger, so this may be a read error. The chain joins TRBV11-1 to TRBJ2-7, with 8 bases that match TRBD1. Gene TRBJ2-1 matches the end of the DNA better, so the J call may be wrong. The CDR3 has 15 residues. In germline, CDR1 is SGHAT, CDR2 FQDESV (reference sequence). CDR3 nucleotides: TGTGCCAGCAGCTTCGGACAGGGCGATTACTACGAGCAGTTCTTC. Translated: CASSFGQGDYYEQFF.

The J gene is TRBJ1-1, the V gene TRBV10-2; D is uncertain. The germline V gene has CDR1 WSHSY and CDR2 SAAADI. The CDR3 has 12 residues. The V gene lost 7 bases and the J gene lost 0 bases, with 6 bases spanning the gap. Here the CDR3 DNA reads TGCGCCAGCACCTCTATGAACACTGAAGCTTTCTTT. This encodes CASTSMNTEAFF.

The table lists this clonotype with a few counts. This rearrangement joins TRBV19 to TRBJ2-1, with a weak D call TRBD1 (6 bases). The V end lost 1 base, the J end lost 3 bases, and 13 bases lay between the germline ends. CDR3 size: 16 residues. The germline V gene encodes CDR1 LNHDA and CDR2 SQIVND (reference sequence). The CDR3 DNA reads TGTGCCAGTAGTATAGGCAGGGGCGCGGTCTACAATGAGCAGTTCTTC. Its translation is CASSIGRGAVYNEQFF.

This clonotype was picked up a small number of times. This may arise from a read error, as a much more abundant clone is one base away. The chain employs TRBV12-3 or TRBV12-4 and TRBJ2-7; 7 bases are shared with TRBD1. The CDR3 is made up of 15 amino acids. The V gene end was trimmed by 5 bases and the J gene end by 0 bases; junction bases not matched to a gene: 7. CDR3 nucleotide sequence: TGTGCCAGCAGTCCCGGGGCAGGGGGCTCCTACGAGCAGTACTTC. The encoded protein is CASSPGAGGSYEQYF.

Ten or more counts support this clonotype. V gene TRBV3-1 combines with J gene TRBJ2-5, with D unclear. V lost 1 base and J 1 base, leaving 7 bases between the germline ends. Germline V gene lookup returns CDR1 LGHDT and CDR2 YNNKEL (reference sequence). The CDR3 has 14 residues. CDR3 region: CASSQGVGQETQYF. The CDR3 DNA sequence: TGTGCCAGCAGCCAAGGGGTGGGCCAAGAGACCCAGTACTTC.

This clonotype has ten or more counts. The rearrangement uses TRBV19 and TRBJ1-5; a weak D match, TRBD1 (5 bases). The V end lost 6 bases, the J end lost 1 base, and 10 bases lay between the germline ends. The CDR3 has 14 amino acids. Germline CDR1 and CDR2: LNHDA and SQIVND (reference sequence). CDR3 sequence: CASSPGRSNQPQHF. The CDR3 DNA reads TGTGCCAGTAGCCCGGGACGGAGCAATCAGCCCCAGCATTTT.

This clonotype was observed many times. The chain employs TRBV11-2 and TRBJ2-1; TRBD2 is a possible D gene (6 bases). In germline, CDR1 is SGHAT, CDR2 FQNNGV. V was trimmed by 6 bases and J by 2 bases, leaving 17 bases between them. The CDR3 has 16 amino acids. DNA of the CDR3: TGTGCCAGCAGTCGGACTGTAGCGGTAACCTACAATGAGCAGTTCTTC. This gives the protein CASSRTVAVTYNEQFF. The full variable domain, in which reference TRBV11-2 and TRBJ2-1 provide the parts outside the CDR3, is EAGVAQSPRYKIIEKRQSVAFWCNPISGHATLYWYQQILGQGPKLLIQFQNNGVVDDSQLPKDRFSAERLKGVDSTLKIQPAKLEDSAVYLCASSRTVAVTYNEQFFGPGTRLTVL.

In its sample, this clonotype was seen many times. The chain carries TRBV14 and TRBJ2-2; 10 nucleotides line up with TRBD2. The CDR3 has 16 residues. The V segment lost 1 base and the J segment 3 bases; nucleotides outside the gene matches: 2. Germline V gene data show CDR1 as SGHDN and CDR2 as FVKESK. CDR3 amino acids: CASSQGLAGDTGELFF. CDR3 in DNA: TGTGCCAGCAGCCAAGGTCTAGCGGGAGACACCGGGGAGCTGTTTTTT.

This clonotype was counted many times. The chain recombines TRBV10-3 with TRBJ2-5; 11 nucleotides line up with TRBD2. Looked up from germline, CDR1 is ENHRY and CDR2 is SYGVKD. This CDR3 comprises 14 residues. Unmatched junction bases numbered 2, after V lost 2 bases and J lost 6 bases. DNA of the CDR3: TGTGCCATCAGTGAGGGGACTAGCGGAAAGACCCAGTACTTC. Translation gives CAISEGTSGKTQYF.

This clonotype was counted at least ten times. CDR3 coding DNA: TGTGCCTGGAGCGTACGGGGCGGGAGGGCCTCGGAGACCCAGTACTTC. Amino acids: CAWSVRGGRASETQYF. The gene calls are TRBV30 and TRBJ2-5; 9 bases agree with TRBD2. The CDR3 is made up of 16 amino acids. Germline-derived CDR1 and CDR2 are GTSNPN and SVGIG (reference sequence). The V gene end was trimmed by 3 bases and the J gene end by 5 bases; junction bases not matched to a gene: 13.

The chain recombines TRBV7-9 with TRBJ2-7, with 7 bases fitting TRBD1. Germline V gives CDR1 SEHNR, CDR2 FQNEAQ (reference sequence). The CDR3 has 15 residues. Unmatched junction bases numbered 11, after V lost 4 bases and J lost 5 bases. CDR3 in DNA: TGTGCCAGCAGCTCCCAGGACAGGCCCCCCCACGAGCAGTACTTC. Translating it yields CASSSQDRPPHEQYF.

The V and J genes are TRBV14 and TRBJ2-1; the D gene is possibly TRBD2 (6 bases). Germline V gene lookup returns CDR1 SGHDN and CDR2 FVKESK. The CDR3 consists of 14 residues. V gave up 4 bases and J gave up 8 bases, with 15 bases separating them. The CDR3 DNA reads TGTGCCAGCAGCCCGGAGGGTCGGTTCGATGAGCAGTTCTTC. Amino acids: CASSPEGRFDEQFF.

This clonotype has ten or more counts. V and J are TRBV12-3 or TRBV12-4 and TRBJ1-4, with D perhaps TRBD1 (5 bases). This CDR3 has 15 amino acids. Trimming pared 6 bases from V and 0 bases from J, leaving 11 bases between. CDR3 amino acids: CASSPGGATNEKLFF. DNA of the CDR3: TGTGCCAGCAGCCCCGGAGGGGCAACTAATGAAAAACTGTTTTTT.

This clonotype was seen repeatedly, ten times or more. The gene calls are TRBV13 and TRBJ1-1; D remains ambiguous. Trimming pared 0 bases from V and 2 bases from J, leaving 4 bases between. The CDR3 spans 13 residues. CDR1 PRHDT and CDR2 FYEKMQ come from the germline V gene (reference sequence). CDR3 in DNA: TGTGCCAGCAGCTTAGGGACTAACACTGAAGCTTTCTTT. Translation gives CASSLGTNTEAFF. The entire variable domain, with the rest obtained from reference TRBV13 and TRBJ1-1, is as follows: AAGVIQSPRHLIKEKRETATLKCYPIPRHDTVYWYQQGPGQDPQFLISFYEKMQSDKGSIPDRFSAQQFSDYHSELNMSSLELGDSALYFCASSLGTNTEAFFGQGTRLTVV.

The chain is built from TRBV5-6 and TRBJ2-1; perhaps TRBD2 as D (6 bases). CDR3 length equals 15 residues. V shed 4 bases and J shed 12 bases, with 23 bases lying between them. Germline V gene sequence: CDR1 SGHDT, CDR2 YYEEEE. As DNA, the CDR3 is TGTGCCAGCAGCCCCCAGTCGGAGGGCCTTAATCTGCAGTTCTTC. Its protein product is CASSPQSEGLNLQFF.

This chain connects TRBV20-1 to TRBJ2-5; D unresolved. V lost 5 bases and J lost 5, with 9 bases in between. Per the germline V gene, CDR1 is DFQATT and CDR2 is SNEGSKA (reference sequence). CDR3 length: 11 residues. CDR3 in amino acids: CSASPRETQYF. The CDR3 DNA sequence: TGCAGTGCTTCCCCCCGGGAGACCCAGTACTTC.

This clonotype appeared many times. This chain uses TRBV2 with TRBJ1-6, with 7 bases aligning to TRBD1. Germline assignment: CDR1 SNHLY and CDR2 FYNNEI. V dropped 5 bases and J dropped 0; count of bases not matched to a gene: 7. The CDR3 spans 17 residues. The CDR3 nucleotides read TGTGCCAGCAGTCCTCCGGACAGGAGCTCCTATAATTCACCCCTCCACTTT. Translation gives CASSPPDRSSYNSPLHF. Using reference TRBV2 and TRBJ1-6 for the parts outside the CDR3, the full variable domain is EPEVTQTPSHQVTQMGQEVILRCVPISNHLYFYWYRQILGQKVEFLVSFYNNEISEKSEIFDDQFSVERPDGSNFTLKIRSTKLEDSAMYFCASSPPDRSSYNSPLHFGNGTRLTVT.

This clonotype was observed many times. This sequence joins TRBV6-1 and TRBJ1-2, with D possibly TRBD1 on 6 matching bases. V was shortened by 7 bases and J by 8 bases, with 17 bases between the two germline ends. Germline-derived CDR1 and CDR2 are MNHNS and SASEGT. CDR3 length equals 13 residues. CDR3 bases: TGTGCCAGCACCCGGGGAGCAGGGGAAGGCTACACCTTC. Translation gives CASTRGAGEGYTF.

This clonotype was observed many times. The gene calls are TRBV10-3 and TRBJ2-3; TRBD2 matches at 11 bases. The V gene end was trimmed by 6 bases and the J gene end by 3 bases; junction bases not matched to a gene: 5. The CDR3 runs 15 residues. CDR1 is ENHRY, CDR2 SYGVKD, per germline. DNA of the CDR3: TGTGCCATCAGCGGGGGGACTAGCGGTACAGATACGCAGTATTTT. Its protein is CAISGGTSGTDTQYF.

This chain's CDR3 is CASSPDRRYTIYF. CDR3 nucleotides: TGTGCCAGCAGTCCAGACAGGAGGTACACCATATATTTT. The V call is TRBV28, the J call TRBJ1-3, with a weak D call TRBD1 (6 bases). V was cut by 5 bases and J by 8 bases, with 13 bases left in between. In germline, CDR1 is MDHEN, CDR2 SYDVKM. The CDR3 covers 13 residues.